The 18 T cell receptor beta chains below come from one sample, sequenced in a study of control samples from healthy donors and cancer patients. Sequenced by immunoSEQ multiplex PCR; TCRdb stores in-frame clones only, minus some. This sample has around 180,000 clones, with about 86% found just once. Sequenced material: blood. The receptor set was obtained from a woman in her twenties or thirties in good health.

V is TRBV24-1 and J is TRBJ2-1; a weak D match, TRBD2 (5 bases). The CDR3 contains 13 residues. Germline loops: CDR1 KGHDR, CDR2 SFDVKD. Trimming removed 0 bases from V and 10 bases from J, with 9 bases in between. CDR3 in amino acids: CATSDLIRGEQFF. CDR3 nucleotides: TGTGCCACCAGTGATTTGATCCGAGGGGAGCAGTTCTTC.

The genes are TRBV5-4 and TRBJ2-7; TRBD2 matches at 9 bases. V lost 1 base to trimming and J lost 5 bases; unmatched junction nucleotides: 7. This CDR3 has 15 amino acids. From germline, CDR1 is SGHNT and CDR2 YYREEE (reference sequence). As DNA, the CDR3 is TGTGCCAGCAGCTTGAGTAGCGGGAGTTTTGACGAGCAGTACTTC. Protein product: CASSLSSGSFDEQYF.

The rearrangement links TRBV2 to TRBJ2-5; 10 bases are shared with TRBD2. The germline V gene encodes CDR1 SNHLY and CDR2 FYNNEI. V lost 5 bases, J lost 3 bases, and 6 bases stayed unmatched. CDR3 size: 15 residues. The CDR3 nucleotides are TGTGCCAGCAGTTTTCCCGGGACTAGCGAAGAGACCCAGTACTTC. Translated: CASSFPGTSEETQYF.

This clone has only a few counts. The rearrangement joins TRBV4-1 to TRBJ1-4; D remains unclear. Trimming took 0 bases from V and 4 from J, leaving 12 bases between them. This CDR3 is built from 16 residues. Germline V lookup: CDR1 MGHRA, CDR2 YSYEKL. The CDR3 bases are TGCGCCAGCAGCCAAGATTGGCTCAGATATAATGAAAAACTGTTTTTT. This encodes CASSQDWLRYNEKLFF.

This clone came up once. The J gene is TRBJ2-3, the V gene TRBV4-1; 13 bases map to TRBD2. The CDR3 spans 16 residues. J lost 2 bases, V lost 4 bases, and 3 bases had no gene match. CDR1 MGHRA and CDR2 YSYEKL come from the germline V gene. The DNA for the CDR3 is TGCGCCAGCAGCCGACTAGCGGGAGGCATCACAGATACGCAGTATTTT. Translated: CASSRLAGGITDTQYF.

CDR3 sequence (DNA): TGTGCCACCAGTGATCGGGGGGCGCATGGCTACACCTTC. Residues: CATSDRGAHGYTF. The chain couples TRBV24-1 to TRBJ1-2; D is perhaps TRBD1 (6 bases). Germline-derived CDR1 and CDR2 are KGHDR and SFDVKD. Trimming removed 3 bases at V and 6 bases at J, with 10 bases between. The CDR3 length is 13 residues.

The CDR3 DNA follows: TGTGCCATCCAACAGGGGGGGAACTATGGCTACACCTTC. Amino acid sequence: CAIQQGGNYGYTF. V is TRBV10-3 and J is TRBJ1-2; 8 positions match TRBD1. The CDR3 has 13 residues. CDR1 is ENHRY, CDR2 SYGVKD, per germline. After removal of 8 bases from V and 2 bases from J, the junction contained 4 bases not matched to a gene.

The CDR3 nucleotides read TGCGCCAGCAGCTTGGGACAGCTTGAGGGCTACACCTTC. It yields the protein CASSLGQLEGYTF. The rearrangement links TRBV5-1 to TRBJ1-2, with D possibly matching TRBD1 (5 bases). Trimming shortened V by 0 bases and J by 8 bases, and 11 bases separated the two germline ends. The germline CDR1 and CDR2 sequences are SGHRS and YFSETQ. The CDR3 totals 13 residues.

This clone was observed a single time. V gene TRBV7-8 combines with J gene TRBJ2-1, with 7 bases fitting TRBD2. The CDR3 is made up of 15 amino acids. The germline CDR1 and CDR2 sequences are SGHVS and FQNEAQ. The junction had 7 bases not matched to a gene; V was cut back by 1 base and J by 7 bases. CDR3 in DNA: TGTGCCAGCAGCTTAGGGCAGGCGGGACTAAATGAGCAGTTCTTC. Amino acid sequence: CASSLGQAGLNEQFF.

A few counts support this clone. This sequence joins TRBV5-6 and TRBJ1-2; maybe TRBD1 (5 bases). V was trimmed by 4 bases and J by 4 bases, leaving 11 bases between them. The CDR3 covers 13 residues. The V gene's germline CDR1 is SGHDT and CDR2 YYEEEE. The CDR3 DNA is TGTGCCAGCAGCCCGGGGGGAGTCTATGGCTACACCTTC. Amino acids: CASSPGGVYGYTF. The full variable domain, its missing parts supplied by reference TRBV5-6 and TRBJ1-2, is DAGVTQSPTHLIKTRGQQVTLRCSPKSGHDTVSWYQQALGQGPQFIFQYYEEEERQRGNFPDRFSGHQFPNYSSELNVNALLLGDSALYLCASSPGGVYGYTFGSGTRLTVV.

The chain links TRBV4-1 to TRBJ2-7; D may match TRBD1 or TRBD2 (6 bases each). Trimming left V 0 bases short and J 3 bases short, with 15 bases between. This CDR3 comprises 16 residues. Germline V gives CDR1 MGHRA, CDR2 YSYEKL. CDR3 sequence reads: CASSQDRGETFYEQYF. CDR3 bases: TGCGCCAGCAGCCAAGATAGGGGGGAGACCTTCTACGAGCAGTACTTC.

V usage is TRBV12-3 or TRBV12-4 and J usage is TRBJ2-5; perhaps TRBD1 as D (6 bases). This CDR3 spans 13 amino acids. V was clipped by 6 bases and J by 5 bases, with 13 bases between them. Here the CDR3 reads CASSSGVPETQYF. Written as DNA, the CDR3 is TGTGCCAGCAGCTCAGGGGTTCCGGAGACCCAGTACTTC.

V is TRBV6-5 and J is TRBJ1-2; TRBD1 matches at 9 bases. This CDR3 comprises 16 residues. CDR1 is MNHEY and CDR2 is SVGAGI in the germline V gene. The ends lost 3 bases at V and 4 bases at J; junction bases unmatched: 9. CDR3 nucleotides: TGTGCCAGCAGTTATAGGGACAGGGTGGGCCCCTATGGCTACACCTTC. This sequence encodes CASSYRDRVGPYGYTF.

V and J are TRBV4-2 and TRBJ2-1, with D maybe TRBD2 (5 bases). Germline V gives CDR1 LGHNA, CDR2 YNFKEQ. The CDR3 covers 14 residues. The V gene lost 1 base and the J gene lost 10 bases, with 14 bases spanning the gap. The CDR3 sequence: CASSQAGGSGEQFF. Here the CDR3 DNA reads TGTGCCAGCAGCCAAGCAGGAGGATCGGGAGAGCAGTTCTTC.

The V call is TRBV25-1, the J call TRBJ2-5; no firm D call. The CDR3 has 15 residues. In germline, CDR1 is MGHDK, CDR2 SYGVNS. Trimming cost V 4 bases and J 2 bases, with 14 bases left between them. CDR3 residues: CASSVGFGRQETQYF. The CDR3 DNA sequence: TGTGCCAGCAGTGTTGGGTTCGGAAGACAAGAGACCCAGTACTTC.

CDR3 loop: CASRRMRNTIYF. Written as DNA, the CDR3 is TGTGCCAGTAGAAGGATGAGAAACACCATATATTTT. The rearrangement links TRBV19 to TRBJ1-3; D is uncertain. The CDR3 length is 12 residues. CDR1 and CDR2 (germline): LNHDA, SQIVND (reference sequence). Deletions cut 6 bases from V and 5 bases from J, with 8 bases between.

The rearrangement joins TRBV7-2 to TRBJ2-3; 10 positions agree with TRBD2. V was clipped by 0 bases and J by 4 bases; unmatched bases: 13. There are 19 residues in the CDR3. The germline gives CDR1 SGHTA, CDR2 FQGNSA. The CDR3 reads CASSLALTGLAVGADTQYF. Here the CDR3 DNA reads TGTGCCAGCAGCTTAGCGCTAACAGGACTAGCGGTGGGGGCAGATACGCAGTATTTT.

This clone turned up a few times. The chain has TRBV6-4 and TRBJ2-3; tentative D call: TRBD2 (6 bases). There are 14 residues in the CDR3. The V gene lost 4 bases and the J gene lost 2 bases, with 10 bases spanning the gap. Germline CDR1 and CDR2: MRHNA and SNTAGT. The CDR3 reads CASSATGDTDTQYF. CDR3 DNA: TGTGCCAGCAGTGCGACGGGAGACACAGATACGCAGTATTTT.